The sequence of this T cell receptor beta chain was determined in a study of T cell repertoires in cytomegalovirus infection. This clonotype has at least ten counts. The V gene lost 0 bases and the J gene lost 6 bases, with 9 bases spanning the gap. Germline V gene sequence: CDR1 SEHNR, CDR2 FQNEAQ (reference sequence). The CDR3 extends over 14 amino acids. One entry per CDR3 protein results from TCRdb running MiXCR on the reads. The sample consists of over 450,000 distinct CDR3 sequences, around 11% of them appearing once. The V call is TRBV7-9, the J call TRBJ2-1, with D possibly TRBD2 on 5 matching bases. The sample comprised PBMCs. This TCR came from a human donor in good health (CMV status not recorded). Some clones in this sample may be carry-over from other donors' samples. The CDR3 loop is CASSLARERNEQFF. The CDR3 DNA is TGTGCCAGCAGCTTAGCACGGGAACGCAATGAGCAGTTCTTC.